The 3 T cell receptor beta chains listed next were all sequenced from one sample in a study of blood T cell repertoires in COVID-19 (dated by TCRdb to 2019 to 2021). Library preparation employed the immunoSEQ multiplex PCR assay. This is the immuneACCESS table as TCRdb keeps it, with only in-frame sequences that have V and J called. A part of the clones is gone; compared with another copy, unresolved V genes explain less than half, and the rest is unexplained. This sample comprises roughly 110,000 clones, around 89% of them detected only once. About 19% of the sample is taken by the ten largest. The sample consisted of peripheral blood. These receptors came from a human donor with acute or convalescent COVID-19. The donor label of this sample is uncertain.

The CDR3 spells CASSPIRDKGTEAFF. In nucleotides, the CDR3 is TGTGCCAGCTCACCTATCCGGGACAAGGGCACTGAAGCTTTCTTT. The J gene is TRBJ1-1, the V gene TRBV18; possible D gene TRBD1, 6 bases. V gave up 3 bases and J gave up 4 bases, with 15 bases separating them. This CDR3 comprises 15 residues. The germline gives CDR1 KGHSH, CDR2 LQKENI.

The genes are TRBV29-1 and TRBJ2-7; 14 nucleotides agree with TRBD2. This CDR3 contains 18 residues. V was pared by 5 bases and J by 6 bases, with 18 bases of the junction left unmatched. CDR1 is SQVTM, CDR2 ANQGSEA, per germline. The CDR3 region is CSVLRAGLAGGAHFEQYF. Written as DNA, the CDR3 is TGCAGCGTTCTGAGGGCCGGACTAGCGGGAGGCGCCCACTTCGAGCAGTACTTC.

The genes are TRBV6-1 and TRBJ1-2; D remains ambiguous. The V gene lost 1 base and the J gene lost 4 bases, with 13 bases spanning the gap. Germline-derived CDR1 and CDR2 are MNHNS and SASEGT. The CDR3 has 15 amino acids. The CDR3 loop is CASSEGGENSYGYTF. CDR3 DNA sequence: TGTGCCAGCAGTGAAGGAGGAGAGAATAGCTATGGCTACACCTTC.